These 17 T cell receptor beta chains were sequenced from one sample in a study of cytomegalovirus exposure and HLA in healthy donors. It was with 60 Vbeta and 13 Jbeta primers that the PCR ran. Assay used: immunoSEQ multiplex PCR; TCRdb lists only in-frame clones, some missing. Among 140,000 or so clones, roughly 80% were seen once, and the ten largest hold approximately 3.6%. Specimen: PBMCs. Source of these receptors: a male donor in good health and CMV-seronegative.

V gene TRBV7-3 combines with J gene TRBJ1-1, with a weak D call TRBD1 (6 bases). The germline V gene has CDR1 SGHTA and CDR2 FQGTGA. This CDR3 region has 15 residues. Trimming cost V 0 bases and J 5 bases, with 13 bases left between them. CDR3 in amino acids: CASSLTLGARTEAFF. DNA for the CDR3: TGTGCCAGCAGCTTAACTCTGGGGGCAAGAACTGAAGCTTTCTTT.

The chain combines TRBV2 with TRBJ1-5; weak D call: TRBD1 (6 bases). In germline, CDR1 is SNHLY, CDR2 FYNNEI. V lost 6 bases and J lost 4, with 13 bases in between. The CDR3 loop spans 14 amino acids. CDR3 nucleotides: TGTGCCAGCAGAGGACAGTCGATTAATCAGCCCCAGCATTTT. Its translation: CASRGQSINQPQHF.

The chain employs TRBV4-1 and TRBJ1-1; tentatively, D is TRBD1 (6 bases). From germline, CDR1 is MGHRA and CDR2 YSYEKL. V was cut by 1 base and J by 4 bases, with 13 bases left in between. This CDR3 has 15 amino acids. In DNA, the CDR3 is TGCGCCAGCAGCCAAGGGCAGGGGTCTAGCACTGAAGCTTTCTTT. This codes for CASSQGQGSSTEAFF.

This chain connects TRBV12-2 to TRBJ2-7; the D call TRBD1 from the table was never checked on the DNA. TRBV12-2 is labeled a pseudogene. The CDR3 is 19 amino acids. The CDR3 is CASRLACPLGGNTHYEQYF. The CDR3, as DNA: TGTGCAAGTCGCTTAGCTTGTCCCCTTGGTGGCAACACCCACTACGAGCAGTACTTC.

V gene TRBV19 combines with J gene TRBJ2-1, with 10 bases fitting TRBD2. CDR3 length equals 15 residues. Per the germline V gene, CDR1 is LNHDA and CDR2 is SQIVND (reference sequence). V lost 5 bases and J lost 7; bases outside the gene matches: 8. The CDR3: CASSDGSGGRNEQFF. The CDR3, as DNA: TGTGCCAGTAGTGATGGTAGCGGGGGGAGGAATGAGCAGTTCTTC.

The rearrangement uses TRBV11-1 and TRBJ1-2, with 7 bases aligning to TRBD1. From germline, CDR1 is SGHAT and CDR2 FQDESV (reference sequence). This CDR3 spans 14 amino acids. V lost 1 base, J lost 2 bases, and 1 base stayed unmatched. Written as DNA, the CDR3 is TGTGCCAGCAGCTTAGGGGACAGCAACTATGGCTACACCTTC. This encodes CASSLGDSNYGYTF.

J is TRBJ1-5 and V is TRBV10-3, with D unresolved. This CDR3 contains 15 residues. Germline V CDR1 and CDR2: ENHRY, SYGVKD. Deletions cut 5 bases from V and 3 bases from J, with 14 bases between. The CDR3: CAISYEGGYNQPQHF. The CDR3, as DNA: TGTGCCATCAGTTACGAAGGCGGTTACAATCAGCCCCAGCATTTT.

The rearrangement uses TRBV6-5 and TRBJ2-4; 10 bases match TRBD1. V lost 0 bases, J lost 1 base, and 0 bases stayed unmatched. Germline V gives CDR1 MNHEY, CDR2 SVGAGI. The CDR3 has 16 residues. CDR3 sequence: CASSYSGQGAKNIQYF. The CDR3 nucleotides are TGTGCCAGCAGTTACTCGGGACAGGGGGCCAAAAACATTCAGTACTTC.

J is TRBJ1-1 and V is TRBV7-3, with 9 bases aligning to TRBD1. CDR1 is SGHTA, CDR2 FQGTGA, per germline. The CDR3 runs to 15 residues. Losses at the gene ends were 5 bases for V and 5 bases for J; bases not matched to a gene: 9. DNA for the CDR3: TGTGCCAGCAGCCCCCCCGGGACAGGGCGAACTGAAGCTTTCTTT. It yields the protein CASSPPGTGRTEAFF.

The V gene is TRBV5-5, the J gene TRBJ2-2; 10 bases line up with TRBD1. With 3 bases clipped from V and 4 bases from J, the junction kept 9 bases outside the gene matches. CDR1 is SGHKS, CDR2 YYEKEE, per germline (reference sequence). The CDR3 has 17 amino acids. CDR3 loop: CASSSGQGYGSTGELFF. The CDR3 nucleotides read TGTGCCAGCAGCTCGGGACAGGGGTATGGTTCCACCGGGGAGCTGTTTTTT. Complete variable domain (other parts from reference TRBV5-5 and TRBJ2-2): DAGVTQSPTHLIKTRGQQVTLRCSPISGHKSVSWYQQVLGQGPQFIFQYYEKEERGRGNFPDRFSARQFPNYSSELNVNALLLGDSALYLCASSSGQGYGSTGELFFGEGSRLTVL.

This clone was seen a handful of times. This chain connects TRBV5-1 to TRBJ1-1; no reliable D call. Deletions cut 0 bases from V and 3 bases from J, with 3 bases between. There are 12 residues in the CDR3. Germline V gene sequence: CDR1 SGHRS, CDR2 YFSETQ. CDR3: CASSLGHTEAFF. In DNA, the CDR3 is TGCGCCAGCAGCTTGGGGCACACTGAAGCTTTCTTT. Full variable domain (remainder filled in from reference TRBV5-1 and TRBJ1-1): KAGVTQTPRYLIKTRGQQVTLSCSPISGHRSVSWYQQTPGQGLQFLFEYFSETQRNKGNFPGRFSGRQFSNSRSEMNVSTLELGDSALYLCASSLGHTEAFFGQGTRLTVV.

The gene calls are TRBV27 and TRBJ2-7, with a tentative D call TRBD1 (6 bases). CDR3 length: 15 residues. CDR1 is MNHEY and CDR2 is SMNVEV in the germline V gene (reference sequence). V lost 4 bases and J 3 bases, leaving 16 bases between the germline ends. CDR3 region: CASSSGYRVSYEQYF. The DNA for the CDR3 is TGTGCCAGCAGTTCAGGGTACAGGGTCAGCTACGAGCAGTACTTC.

The V gene is TRBV14, the J gene TRBJ2-5; TRBD1 is a possible D gene (6 bases). Judging by the DNA end, TRBJ2-7 fits better; the J call may be wrong. The length of the CDR3 is 16 residues. From germline, CDR1 is SGHDN and CDR2 FVKESK. This chain's CDR3 is CASSPQRGGKTYEQYF. The CDR3 DNA is TGTGCCAGCAGCCCCCAGAGAGGGGGAAAGACCTACGAGCAGTACTTC.

This rearrangement joins TRBV28 to TRBJ1-1; 9 bases match TRBD1. The junction had 7 bases not matched to a gene; V was cut back by 3 bases and J by 8 bases. The germline V gene encodes CDR1 MDHEN and CDR2 SYDVKM. This CDR3 contains 14 residues. The CDR3 reads CASSFGGTGLEAFF. In DNA, the CDR3 is TGTGCCAGCAGTTTTGGGGGGACAGGGCTAGAAGCTTTCTTT.

Comments on this clone: The identical CDR3 is also encoded by other nucleotide sequences in the sample. The V gene is TRBV6-5, the J gene TRBJ2-7; maybe TRBD2 (6 bases). This CDR3 contains 13 residues. Trimming left V 0 bases short and J 4 bases short, with 7 bases between. Per germline, CDR1 MNHEY and CDR2 SVGAGI. The CDR3 sequence: CASSYSRGYEQYF. The CDR3 nucleotides read TGTGCCAGCAGTTACTCTCGGGGGTACGAGCAGTACTTC.

In its sample, this clone was seen once. V and J are TRBV7-9 and TRBJ2-1; 11 bases agree with TRBD1. Germline lookup yields CDR1 SEHNR and CDR2 FQNEAQ (reference sequence). Trimming at V came to 3 bases and at J to 8 bases, leaving 3 bases not matched to a gene. CDR3 length: 14 residues. CDR3 residues: CASSLGQGVDEQFF. CDR3 DNA sequence: TGTGCCAGCAGCTTGGGACAGGGGGTCGATGAGCAGTTCTTC.

This CDR3 is CASSPTLTRPYEQYF. CDR3 DNA: TGTGCCAGCAGCCCAACGTTGACAAGGCCCTACGAGCAGTACTTC. V gene TRBV7-9 combines with J gene TRBJ2-7; D remains unclear. Looked up from germline, CDR1 is SEHNR and CDR2 is FQNEAQ (reference sequence). The germline V and J ends were trimmed by 5 bases and 2 bases, with 16 bases remaining between them. This CDR3 spans 15 amino acids. Drawing the rest from reference TRBV7-9 and TRBJ2-7, the complete variable domain is DTGVSQNPRHKITKRGQNVTFRCDPISEHNRLYWYRQTLGQGPEFLTYFQNEAQLEKSRLLSDRFSAERPKGSFSTLEIQRTEQGDSAMYLCASSPTLTRPYEQYFGPGTRLTVT.